This T cell receptor beta chain stems from a study of T cell responses to AZD1222 COVID-19 vaccine. Study results and limitations: Nearly half of unique spike-specific TCRs reportedly avoided B.1.351 and B.1.1.7 mutated regions. Just five to seven people given AZD1222 tested seropositive at baseline. Females made up more of the donors, who were largely white British, and clonal diversity may have come out too low. Repertoires were collected only later (after the peak T cell response had occurred).

The CDR3 is made up of 13 amino acids. Trimming stripped 2 bases from V and 4 bases from J, with 8 bases between. The germline V gene encodes CDR1 SEHNR and CDR2 FQNEAQ (reference sequence). Generated by immunoSEQ multiplex PCR, the TCRdb table keeps only in-frame clones and is missing some. This sample has fewer than 150,000 clones, with 88% found just once. Concerning this clone itself: Its cognate antigen is unknown.

The J gene is TRBJ1-2, the V gene TRBV7-9, with D perhaps TRBD1 (5 bases). The sample in question was peripheral blood, obtained 28 days after the second AZD1222 dose. The clonotype comes from an adult who received the AZD1222 COVID-19 vaccine. In nucleotides, the CDR3 is TGTGCCAGCAGCTTACAGGGCTTCTATGGCTACACCTTC. Translated, it gives CASSLQGFYGYTF.